This T cell receptor beta chain was observed in a study of T cell repertoires in aging, cancer and after chemotherapy. Overall study: Healthy donor repertoires were recorded over several months to years and showed clear clonal overlap.

Study observations and caveats: Immunological memory after chemotherapy cannot be judged from the repertoire data. In each cancer cohort, median generation probability increased across chemotherapy, suggesting thymic output rebounded. In healthy donors, age-related TCR diversity loss mainly reflected lost richness.

Rearranged V-D-J TRB sequences were amplified with a mixed TRB-A/B primer pool. Using its own MiXCR run on the multiplex PCR reads, TCRdb lists one record per CDR3 protein. The sample comprises approximately 4,900 distinct CDR3 sequences, around 42% of which are singletons, and around 28% rests with the top ten. About this clonotype: Its antigen is currently unknown.

Peripheral blood genomic DNA, not sorted cells or RNA, was the template. The trim removed 5 bases at V and 7 bases at J, leaving 11 bases unmatched. This CDR3 has 16 residues. CDR1 is MNHEY and CDR2 is SVGAGI in the germline V gene. Sequencing was done on a sample of blood. This TCR came from a human donor in good health. V and J are TRBV6-5 and TRBJ2-1; TRBD2 matches at 10 bases. DNA of the CDR3: TGTGCCAGCAGTCCAGCGTGGCTAGCGGGGGTGAATGAGCAGTTCTTC. The encoded protein is CASSPAWLAGVNEQFF.